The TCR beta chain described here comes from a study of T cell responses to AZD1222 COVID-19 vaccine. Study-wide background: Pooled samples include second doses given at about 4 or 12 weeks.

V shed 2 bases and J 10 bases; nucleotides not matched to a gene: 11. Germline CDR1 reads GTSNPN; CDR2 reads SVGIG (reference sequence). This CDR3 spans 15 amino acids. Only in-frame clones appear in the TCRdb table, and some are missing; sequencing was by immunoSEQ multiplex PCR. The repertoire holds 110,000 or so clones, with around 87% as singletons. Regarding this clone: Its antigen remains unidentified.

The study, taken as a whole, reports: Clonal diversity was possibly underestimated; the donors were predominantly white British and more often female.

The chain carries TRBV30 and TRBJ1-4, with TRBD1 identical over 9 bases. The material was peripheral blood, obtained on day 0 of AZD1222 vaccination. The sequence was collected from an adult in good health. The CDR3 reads CAWSSQGTGSGKLFF. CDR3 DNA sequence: TGTGCCTGGAGTTCTCAAGGGACAGGGAGTGGAAAACTGTTTTTT.